A single T cell receptor (beta chain) is shown here with its context. The data were taken from a study of shared clonotypes between healthy human individuals. Study details: Per donor, three plates held CD4 naive cells, three held CD4 memory, two held CD8 naive and one held CD8 memory.

Partitioning of CD4+ cells yielded a CD45RA+ naive subset and a CD45RA-negative memory subset. The CDR3 totals 15 residues. Germline V gene sequence: CDR1 SGHRS, CDR2 YFSETQ. V lost 0 bases to trimming and J lost 4 bases, with 13 bases between them. Some clones are missing from TCRdb's copy, which holds only in-frame ones; the method was immunoSEQ multiplex PCR. The sample lists some 2 million clones, 90% to 95% occurring once. Sequenced sample: naive CD4+ T cells sorted from blood. The subset is: CD45RA+ positively selected. This TCR was sampled from a young man in good health. V usage is TRBV5-1 and J usage is TRBJ2-5, with D maybe TRBD1 (6 bases). The CDR3 protein is CASSLGTSGAETQYF. CDR3 sequence (DNA): TGCGCCAGCAGCTTGGGCACCTCAGGGGCAGAGACCCAGTACTTC.